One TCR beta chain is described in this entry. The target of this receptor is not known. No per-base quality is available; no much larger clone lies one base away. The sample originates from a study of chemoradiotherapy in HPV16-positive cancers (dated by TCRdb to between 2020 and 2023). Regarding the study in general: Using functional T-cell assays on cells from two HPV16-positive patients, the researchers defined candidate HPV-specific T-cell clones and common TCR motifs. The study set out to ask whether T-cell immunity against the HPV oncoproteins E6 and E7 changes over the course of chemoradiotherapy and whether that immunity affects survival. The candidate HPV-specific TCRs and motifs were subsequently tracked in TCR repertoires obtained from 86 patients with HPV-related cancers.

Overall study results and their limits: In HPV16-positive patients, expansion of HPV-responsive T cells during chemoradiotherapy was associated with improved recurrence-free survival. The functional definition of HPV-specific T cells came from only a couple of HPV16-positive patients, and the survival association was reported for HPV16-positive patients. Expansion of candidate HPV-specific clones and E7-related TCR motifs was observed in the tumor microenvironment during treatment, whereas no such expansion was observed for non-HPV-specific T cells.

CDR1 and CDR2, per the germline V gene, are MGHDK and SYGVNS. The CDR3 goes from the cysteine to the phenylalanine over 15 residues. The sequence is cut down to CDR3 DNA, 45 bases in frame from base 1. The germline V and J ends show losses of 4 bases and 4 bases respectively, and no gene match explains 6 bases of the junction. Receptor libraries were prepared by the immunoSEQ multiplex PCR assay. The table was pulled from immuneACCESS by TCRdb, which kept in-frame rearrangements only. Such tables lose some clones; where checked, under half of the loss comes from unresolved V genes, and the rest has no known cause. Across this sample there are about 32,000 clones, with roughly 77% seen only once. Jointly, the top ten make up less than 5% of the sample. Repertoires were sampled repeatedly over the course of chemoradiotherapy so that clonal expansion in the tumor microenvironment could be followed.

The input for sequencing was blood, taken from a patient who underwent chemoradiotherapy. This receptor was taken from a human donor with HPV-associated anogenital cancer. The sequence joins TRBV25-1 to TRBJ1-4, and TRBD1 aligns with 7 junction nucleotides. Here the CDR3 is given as CASSVPGQLNEKLFF. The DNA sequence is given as TGTGCCAGCAGTGTTCCGGGACAGCTTAATGAAAAACTGTTTTTT.